This T cell receptor (beta chain) was recovered during a study of blood T cell repertoires in COVID-19. The overall study: PBMCs, B-cell-depleted T cells, or T cells were the source of the cDNA or gDNA that made up the material.

CDR1 and CDR2 from the germline V gene are SGDLS and YYNGEE. The CDR3 sequence is 16 residues long. V was clipped by 4 bases and J by 8 bases; unmatched bases: 11. The protocol was immunoSEQ multiplex PCR, while the TCRdb copy is restricted to in-frame clones and leaves out a portion. Seen here are hundreds of thousands of clones, about 87% observed once, and the top ten hold about 6%. The sequencing input was peripheral blood. V gene TRBV9 combines with J gene TRBJ2-1, with TRBD1 matching over 11 bases. The clonotype was recovered from a woman aged 50 to 60 with COVID-19, enrolled during active disease. The CDR3 here is CASSTELGQGADEQFF. As DNA, the CDR3 is TGTGCCAGCAGCACCGAATTAGGACAGGGGGCCGATGAGCAGTTCTTC.